This entry features one T cell receptor beta chain sequence. Nashville, Tennessee was home to all donors, each a Caucasian adult. Looked up from germline, CDR1 is SGHRS and CDR2 is YFSETQ. Trimming took 3 bases from V and 5 from J; bases not matched to a gene: 2. The CDR3 is made up of 15 amino acids. Study processing details: Filtering differed for immunoSEQ, which gave only junction sequences without quality scores. Clones were read by immunoSEQ multiplex PCR, and TCRdb kept only the in-frame ones, dropping some. Clone size and V and J calls were adopted from that table, with D and trimming inferred from the DNA. The sample holds more than 2,000,000 clones, 90% to 95% seen once. These data come from a study of shared clonotypes between healthy human individuals. Study-wide context: Donors consisted of two women and a few men between 18 and 49.

The clonotype comes from a man aged 18 to 29 in good health. The chain has TRBV5-1 and TRBJ2-2; 12 nucleotides agree with TRBD1. The specimen sequenced was naive CD4+ T cells sorted from blood. The subset is: CD45RA+ positively selected. This CDR3 reads CASSWDRGLTGELFF. The CDR3 nucleotides read TGCGCCAGCAGCTGGGACAGGGGGCTTACCGGGGAGCTGTTTTTT.